Each of the 8 T cell receptor beta chains below was sequenced from the same sample in a study of T-cell reconstitution after alpha-beta-depleted transplantation in children. Unique molecular identifiers were incorporated during preparation of the TCRbeta library. TCRdb itself ran the PCR reads through MiXCR, one entry per CDR3 protein. The sample holds 81,000 or so distinct CDR3 sequences, around 16% seen once. Here the sequenced sample was PBMCs, mostly from graft donor cells, taken 180 days after TCRalphabeta/CD19-depleted stem cell transplant. These TCRs come from a male patient aged 2 to 10 who had a stem cell transplant for acute lymphoblastic leukemia, so the T cells may come from the graft donor.

The chain has TRBV5-5 and TRBJ2-7; 10 nucleotides agree with TRBD1. Germline V gene sequence: CDR1 SGHKS, CDR2 YYEKEE (reference sequence). With 3 bases clipped from V and 3 bases from J, the junction kept 12 bases outside the gene matches. The CDR3 contains 17 residues. CDR3 bases: TGTGCCAGCAGCTCTCCGGGACAGGGGTGGGATAGCTACGAGCAGTACTTC. The encoded protein is CASSSPGQGWDSYEQYF.

In this sample, this clonotype turned up many times. This rearrangement joins TRBV4-1 to TRBJ2-5; D possibly uses TRBD1 or TRBD2 (5 bases each). Per the germline V gene, CDR1 is MGHRA and CDR2 is YSYEKL. CDR3 size: 15 residues. V gave up 1 base and J gave up 1 base, with 10 bases separating them. CDR3 nucleotide sequence: TGCGCCAGCAGCCAAGTGGGGACGCCCCAAGAGACCCAGTACTTC. Its translation: CASSQVGTPQETQYF.

This chain uses TRBV11-2 with TRBJ2-2; D unresolved. This CDR3 is built from 12 residues. Germline V gene sequence: CDR1 SGHAT, CDR2 FQNNGV. Trimming stripped 5 bases from V and 9 bases from J, with 10 bases between. In nucleotides, the CDR3 is TGTGCCAGCAGCCCTGATAAAAGGGAGCTGTTTTTT. Translated, it gives CASSPDKRELFF.

The V and J genes are TRBV7-9 and TRBJ2-1, with D maybe TRBD2 (5 bases). Germline loops: CDR1 SEHNR, CDR2 FQNEAQ (reference sequence). V gave up 5 bases and J gave up 10 bases, with 12 bases separating them. This CDR3 is 12 amino acids long. The CDR3 sequence is CASSASLWEQFF. The DNA for the CDR3 is TGTGCCAGCAGCGCTAGCTTGTGGGAGCAGTTCTTC.

Here the CDR3 reads CASSLQGQGSEQYF. As DNA, the CDR3 is TGTGCCAGCAGCTTACAGGGACAGGGGTCCGAGCAGTACTTC. The chain links TRBV7-2 to TRBJ2-7; 10 bases are a match to TRBD1. The CDR3 covers 14 residues. The ends lost 2 bases at V and 6 bases at J; junction bases unmatched: 4. The germline gives CDR1 SGHTA, CDR2 FQGNSA.

This clonotype was seen a handful of times. This chain joins TRBV5-1 and TRBJ2-2; 10 positions match TRBD1. The V gene end was trimmed by 0 bases and the J gene end by 3 bases; junction bases not matched to a gene: 2. The CDR3 spans 16 residues. CDR1 is SGHRS, CDR2 YFSETQ, per germline. For the CDR3, the DNA is TGCGCCAGCAGCTTGGGACAGGGGGCCCACACCGGGGAGCTGTTTTTT. It specifies CASSLGQGAHTGELFF.

The table lists this clonotype with many counts. One end of the junction is discordant with germline, which a read error may explain. CDR3 sequence: CASSLAASIFGIF. In DNA, the CDR3 is TGTGCCAGCAGCTTGGCCGCGTCCATATTTGGCATCTTC. The chain is built from TRBV5-6 and TRBJ2-1; D remains ambiguous. The CDR3 consists of 13 residues. Per germline, CDR1 SGHDT and CDR2 YYEEEE.

This clonotype was seen a few times. V and J are TRBV7-9 and TRBJ1-6, with D unresolved. CDR3 length: 15 amino acids. Germline V gene lookup returns CDR1 SEHNR and CDR2 FQNEAQ (reference sequence). V lost 5 bases to trimming and J lost 5 bases, with 13 bases between them. The DNA for the CDR3 is TGTGCCAGCAGCGCCGATTGGACCGATAATTCACCCCTCCACTTT. Its protein product is CASSADWTDNSPLHF. Complete variable domain (other parts from reference TRBV7-9 and TRBJ1-6): DTGVSQNPRHKITKRGQNVTFRCDPISEHNRLYWYRQTLGQGPEFLTYFQNEAQLEKSRLLSDRFSAERPKGSFSTLEIQRTEQGDSAMYLCASSADWTDNSPLHFGNGTRLTVT.